This T cell receptor beta chain was observed in a study of shared clonotypes between healthy human individuals. Germline V gene data show CDR1 as MDHEN and CDR2 as SYDVKM. Trimming left V 5 bases short and J 8 bases short, with 15 bases between. The CDR3 contains 14 residues. Libraries were prepared by immunoSEQ multiplex PCR; TCRdb keeps only in-frame clonotypes and omits some of them. The sample carries some 470,000 clones, roughly four fifths recorded once. The sequenced sample consisted of PBMCs. This chain links TRBV28 with TRBJ1-4, with TRBD1 as a possible D gene (6 bases). The sequence was obtained from a woman in her thirties or forties in good health. Some clones in this sample may be carry-over from other donors' samples. The chain's CDR3 is CASSKQGIGEKLFF. Here the CDR3 DNA reads TGTGCCAGCAGTAAACAGGGAATCGGGGAAAAACTGTTTTTT.